Shown below are 3 T cell receptor beta chains from a single sample sequenced in a study of OX40 agonist ivuxolimab in advanced cancers. Data came from immunoSEQ multiplex PCR; TCRdb stores just in-frame clones and leaves some out. The table lists 65,000 to 95,000 clones, roughly 92% of them singletons. The sequences come from CD4+ or CD8+ T cells sorted from blood, collected in a trial of the OX40 agonist ivuxolimab. Receptors were obtained from an adult with an advanced solid tumor such as melanoma, head and neck, liver or kidney cancer.

The chain employs TRBV7-9 and TRBJ2-3; a possible D gene is TRBD1 (5 bases). Trimming pared 2 bases from V and 6 bases from J, leaving 9 bases between. This CDR3 is 13 amino acids long. Looked up from germline, CDR1 is SEHNR and CDR2 is FQNEAQ (reference sequence). The CDR3 DNA is TGTGCCAGCAGCTTAAGGGGATCGGATACGCAGTATTTT. Encoded protein: CASSLRGSDTQYF.

The chain links TRBV9 to TRBJ1-4; 7 bases map to TRBD1. Trimming took 0 bases from V and 6 from J; bases not matched to a gene: 5. CDR3 length: 15 amino acids. Germline V gene lookup returns CDR1 SGDLS and CDR2 YYNGEE. The CDR3 is CASSVEQGRYEKLFF. Written as DNA, the CDR3 is TGTGCCAGCAGCGTAGAACAGGGGAGGTATGAAAAACTGTTTTTT.

This chain joins TRBV5-4 and TRBJ1-4; 9 positions match TRBD1. Germline loops: CDR1 SGHNT, CDR2 YYREEE (reference sequence). J was trimmed by 5 bases and V by 6 bases; bases with no gene match: 5. The CDR3 covers 14 residues. The DNA of the CDR3 is TGTGCCAGCACCTGGGACAGGGAGAATGAAAAACTGTTTTTT. Amino acid sequence: CASTWDRENEKLFF.